These 5 T cell receptor beta chains came from one sample sequenced in a study of T cell responses to AZD1222 COVID-19 vaccine. TCRdb's table, derived via immunoSEQ multiplex PCR, lists solely in-frame clones and lacks some. The sample contains roughly 80,000 clones, roughly nine tenths of which appear only once. The specimen was peripheral blood, collected on day 0 of AZD1222 vaccination. These receptors came from an adult in good health.

The chain links TRBV7-9 to TRBJ2-5; 10 bases align to TRBD1. Trimming took 2 bases from V and 5 from J; bases not matched to a gene: 5. Looked up from germline, CDR1 is SEHNR and CDR2 is FQNEAQ (reference sequence). The length of the CDR3 is 15 residues. The DNA of the CDR3 is TGTGCCAGCAGCTTACGACAGGGGGCGAGGGAGACCCAGTACTTC. It specifies CASSLRQGARETQYF.

The V and J genes are TRBV6-5 and TRBJ1-5, with no clear D. The CDR3 loop spans 15 amino acids. From germline, CDR1 is MNHEY and CDR2 SVGAGI. Trimming took off 8 bases at V and 7 bases at J, with 21 bases between the two ends. CDR3 bases: TGTGCCAGCCACCATGACTTCCGAGGGCTCCAGCCCCAGCATTTT. It yields the protein CASHHDFRGLQPQHF.

Only a few counts were recorded for this clone. V and J are TRBV7-8 and TRBJ2-5, with 7 bases lining up with TRBD2. Germline CDR1 SGHVS, CDR2 FQNEAQ. The CDR3 is made up of 17 amino acids. J lost 0 bases, V lost 0 bases, and 7 bases had no gene match. This CDR3 is CASSLAWWEGYQETQYF. CDR3 DNA sequence: TGTGCCAGCAGCTTAGCGTGGTGGGAGGGGTACCAAGAGACCCAGTACTTC. Filled out from reference TRBV7-8 and TRBJ2-5, the complete variable domain reads GAGVSQSPRYKVAKRGQDVALRCDPISGHVSLFWYQQALGQGPEFLTYFQNEAQLDKSGLPSDRFFAERPEGSVSTLKIQRTQQEDSAVYLCASSLAWWEGYQETQYFGPGTRLLVL.

This chain links TRBV27 with TRBJ1-3, with a possible D match to TRBD1 (5 bases). Trimming cost V 6 bases and J 2 bases, with 20 bases left between them. The CDR3 loop spans 17 amino acids. CDR1 is MNHEY, CDR2 SMNVEV, per germline (reference sequence). As DNA, the CDR3 is TGTGCCAGCAGCCAAACAAGTCGGGGGGAGGCTGGAAACACCATATATTTT. Residues: CASSQTSRGEAGNTIYF.

This chain links TRBV19 with TRBJ2-5, with 10 bases that match TRBD1. The V gene end was trimmed by 1 base and the J gene end by 3 bases; junction bases not matched to a gene: 2. The CDR3 length is 15 residues. Germline V gene sequence: CDR1 LNHDA, CDR2 SQIVND (reference sequence). The CDR3 bases are TGTGCCAGTAGTATAGCAGGACAGGGGGAAGAGACCCAGTACTTC. Protein product: CASSIAGQGEETQYF.